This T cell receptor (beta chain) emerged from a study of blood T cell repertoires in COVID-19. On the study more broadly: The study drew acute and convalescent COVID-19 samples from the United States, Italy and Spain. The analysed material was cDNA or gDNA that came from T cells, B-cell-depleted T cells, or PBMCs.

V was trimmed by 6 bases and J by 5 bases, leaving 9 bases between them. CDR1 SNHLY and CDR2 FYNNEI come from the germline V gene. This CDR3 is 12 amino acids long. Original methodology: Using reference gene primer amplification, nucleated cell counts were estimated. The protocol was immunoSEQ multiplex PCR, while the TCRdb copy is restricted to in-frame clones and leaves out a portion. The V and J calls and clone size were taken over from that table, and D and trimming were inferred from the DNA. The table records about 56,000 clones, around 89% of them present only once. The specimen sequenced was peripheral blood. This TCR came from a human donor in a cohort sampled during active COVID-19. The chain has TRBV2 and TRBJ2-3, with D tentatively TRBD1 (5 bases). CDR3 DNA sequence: TGTGCCAGCAGAGGACAAGGAGATACGCAGTATTTT. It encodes CASRGQGDTQYF. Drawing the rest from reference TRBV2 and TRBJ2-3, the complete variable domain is EPEVTQTPSHQVTQMGQEVILRCVPISNHLYFYWYRQILGQKVEFLVSFYNNEISEKSEIFDDQFSVERPDGSNFTLKIRSTKLEDSAMYFCASRGQGDTQYFGPGTRLTVL.